The text below deals with one T cell receptor (beta chain). The antigen remains undetermined. This record comes from a study of shared clonotypes between healthy human individuals. Naive CD8 cells were CD45RO-negative, positively selected for CCR7, excluding terminally differentiated effector memory CD45RA+ cells. Per the germline V gene, CDR1 is MNHNS and CDR2 is SASEGT. CDR3 size: 16 residues. Trimming cost V 2 bases and J 0 bases, with 14 bases left between them. Several immunoSEQ plates held equal portions of the genomic DNA taken from each subset. Here immunoSEQ multiplex PCR was the method, and the copy in TCRdb shows in-frame clones only, minus some. The sample carries roughly 2.1 million clones, more than 85% recorded once. Study-wide results and limits: It was only blood that was sampled, and tissue repertoires likely differ. Donors were few, which limited the genetic and exposure-history diversity represented.

The specimen sequenced was naive CD8+ T cells from PBMCs. The chain combines TRBV6-1 with TRBJ2-7; no reliable D call. This TCR was sampled from a man aged 18 to 29 in good health. Some clones in this sample may be carry-over from other donors' samples. DNA of the CDR3: TGTGCCAGCAGTGAACCGACGACGCGGAGCTCCTACGAGCAGTACTTC. Translating it yields CASSEPTTRSSYEQYF.